This paragraph reports one TCR beta chain. This specimen comes from a study of blood T cell repertoires in COVID-19. Turning to the study itself: The study drew acute and convalescent COVID-19 samples from the United States, Italy and Spain. PBMCs, B-cell-depleted T cells, or T cells provided the cDNA or gDNA that made up the material.

Methods used by the authors: Quantification of nucleated cells was approximated via reference gene primer amplification. Profiled with immunoSEQ multiplex PCR; TCRdb holds only in-frame clones, not every one. The V and J calls and the clone size are those of that table, but D and trimming were determined from the DNA. The sample lists 400,000 to 550,000 clones; around 88% were seen once. This CDR3 region has 15 residues. Germline CDR1 SGHAT, CDR2 FQNNGV. V lost 1 base and J lost 5, with 11 bases in between. This sequence was found in a woman aged 25 to 39 with acute or convalescent COVID-19. The sequencing sample was made of peripheral blood. The chain carries TRBV11-2 and TRBJ2-2; tentative D call: TRBD1 (5 bases). CDR3 DNA sequence: TGTGCCAGCAGCTTAGTCCGGACACCGACCGGGGAGCTGTTTTTT. This codes for CASSLVRTPTGELFF.